Presented here are 23 T cell receptor beta chains from one specimen sequenced in a study of T cell responses to AZD1222 COVID-19 vaccine. The method was immunoSEQ multiplex PCR; TCRdb's version includes in-frame clones alone and lacks a portion of them. The repertoire has some 140,000 clones, 85% to 90% of them found once; the top ten carry 5.5% to 6%. Sequenced material: peripheral blood, taken on day 0 of MenACWY control vaccination. The receptors derive from an adult in good health.

The V gene is TRBV28, the J gene TRBJ1-5; tentatively, D is TRBD1 (5 bases). CDR3 length: 16 residues. Germline V CDR1 and CDR2: MDHEN, SYDVKM. Trimming took 5 bases from V and 6 from J, leaving 20 bases between them. This CDR3 reads CASSQDIGGEGQPQHF. DNA of the CDR3: TGTGCCAGCAGTCAGGACATTGGGGGGGAAGGTCAGCCCCAGCATTTT.

This clone was seen a single time. V gene TRBV4-1 combines with J gene TRBJ1-2, with unresolved D. Germline V lookup: CDR1 MGHRA, CDR2 YSYEKL. Trimming shortened V by 1 base and J by 0 bases, and 9 bases separated the two germline ends. The CDR3 is 15 amino acids. CDR3 sequence reads: CASSQGSPANYGYTF. The CDR3 DNA reads as TGCGCCAGCAGCCAAGGGAGTCCAGCTAACTATGGCTACACCTTC.

This rearrangement joins TRBV19 to TRBJ1-3, with D possibly TRBD1 on 5 matching bases. Germline loops: CDR1 LNHDA, CDR2 SQIVND (reference sequence). The CDR3 is 15 residues long. The V end was cut by 7 bases, the J end by 4 bases, with 17 bases between. CDR3 DNA sequence: TGTGCCAGTATGGACGGCCGTCGGGGGGGAAACACCATATATTTT. Amino acids: CASMDGRRGGNTIYF.

This clone showed up just a few times. This chain joins TRBV30 and TRBJ2-7, with TRBD2 as a possible D gene (6 bases). Trimming took 0 bases from V and 7 from J, leaving 13 bases between them. The CDR3 length is 13 residues. Germline CDR1 and CDR2: GTSNPN and SVGIG (reference sequence). CDR3 DNA sequence: TGTGCCTGGAGTGTGGGACTTGTTTATGAGCAGTACTTC. This translates into CAWSVGLVYEQYF.

This clone was seen only a few times. The CDR3 DNA is TGTGCCACCAGTCAATACCCGGCATCCTCCTACGAGCAGTACGTC. Residues: CATSQYPASSYEQYV. The V gene is TRBV15, the J gene TRBJ2-7, with D unclear. This CDR3 comprises 15 residues. Per germline, CDR1 LNHNV and CDR2 YYDKDF (reference sequence). V lost 6 bases to trimming and J lost 0 bases, with 15 bases between them.

Only one count was recorded for this clone. This chain joins TRBV9 and TRBJ2-2; 7 positions match TRBD1. The CDR3 is 16 amino acids. V shed 0 bases, J shed 7 bases, and the junction held 9 bases outside the gene matches. The germline V gene encodes CDR1 SGDLS and CDR2 YYNGEE. DNA of the CDR3: TGTGCCAGCAGCGTAGATGGGCCAGGGGGTCTCGGGGAGCTGTTTTTT. Protein product: CASSVDGPGGLGELFF.

The CDR3 DNA follows: TGTGCCAGCAGCTTAAGACAGGGGATCTTCGGGGGCTACACCTTC. Translation gives CASSLRQGIFGGYTF. The V and J genes are TRBV7-2 and TRBJ1-2; 8 nucleotides match TRBD1. Germline lookup yields CDR1 SGHTA and CDR2 FQGNSA. This CDR3 is 15 amino acids long. V gave up 2 bases and J gave up 8 bases; unmatched junction bases: 10.

This sequence joins TRBV7-3 and TRBJ2-7; 7 nucleotides align to TRBD1. Looked up from germline, CDR1 is SGHTA and CDR2 is FQGTGA. The V segment lost 5 bases and the J segment 4 bases; nucleotides outside the gene matches: 5. The CDR3 covers 13 residues. CDR3 DNA sequence: TGTGCCAGCAGCCGGGACAGCCTATACGAGCAGTACTTC. Its translation: CASSRDSLYEQYF.

This clone was counted a single time. The V gene is TRBV5-5, the J gene TRBJ2-6; D unclear. The CDR3 has 14 amino acids. Trimming shortened V by 4 bases and J by 4 bases, and 9 bases separated the two germline ends. The V gene's germline CDR1 is SGHKS and CDR2 YYEKEE (reference sequence). The CDR3 here is CASSLGPGANVLTF. The DNA of the CDR3 is TGTGCCAGCAGCCTTGGTCCCGGGGCCAACGTCCTGACTTTC. The full variable domain, completed using reference TRBV5-5 and TRBJ2-6, is DAGVTQSPTHLIKTRGQQVTLRCSPISGHKSVSWYQQVLGQGPQFIFQYYEKEERGRGNFPDRFSARQFPNYSSELNVNALLLGDSALYLCASSLGPGANVLTFGAGSRLTVL.

The chain combines TRBV6-1 with TRBJ2-5; a weak D match, TRBD2 (6 bases). Trimming took off 2 bases at V and 0 bases at J, with 16 bases between the two ends. The CDR3 length is 17 residues. Germline V CDR1 and CDR2: MNHNS, SASEGT. CDR3 nucleotides: TGTGCCAGCAGTGAATGGGGAGGCAGCCGGTACCAAGAGACCCAGTACTTC. Protein sequence: CASSEWGGSRYQETQYF.

Here the CDR3 reads CASSPGQLNTEAFF. CDR3 DNA sequence: TGTGCCAGCTCACCGGGACAGCTGAACACTGAAGCTTTCTTT. The chain employs TRBV18 and TRBJ1-1; 7 positions agree with TRBD1. V was pared by 3 bases and J by 0 bases, with 1 base of the junction left unmatched. The CDR3 runs 14 residues. CDR1 is KGHSH and CDR2 is LQKENI in the germline V gene.

This chain links TRBV6-4 with TRBJ2-1; D could derive from TRBD1 or TRBD2 (5 bases each). V lost 5 bases and J 3 bases, leaving 11 bases between the germline ends. The CDR3 length is 14 residues. Germline V gene sequence: CDR1 MRHNA, CDR2 SNTAGT. CDR3 coding DNA: TGTGCCAGCAGTCGGGACGGCTACTACAATGAGCAGTTCTTC. It translates to CASSRDGYYNEQFF.

V is TRBV18 and J is TRBJ1-2; 8 bases match TRBD1. V gave up 2 bases and J gave up 5 bases; unmatched junction bases: 10. In germline, CDR1 is KGHSH, CDR2 LQKENI. The CDR3 totals 16 residues. In nucleotides, the CDR3 is TGTGCCAGCTCACCAGAATTTCAGGGGGCTTGGTATGGCTACACCTTC. Its protein is CASSPEFQGAWYGYTF.

This clone was recorded a few times. This sequence joins TRBV6-5 and TRBJ2-7; D is uncertain. With 6 bases removed from V and 4 bases from J, the gap between germline ends came to 10 bases. The germline V gene has CDR1 MNHEY and CDR2 SVGAGI. The CDR3 consists of 12 residues. Written as DNA, the CDR3 is TGTGCCAGCAGGCCTGGTTGGTACGAGCAGTACTTC. This translates into CASRPGWYEQYF.

The rearrangement joins TRBV11-3 to TRBJ2-1; maybe TRBD2 (5 bases). CDR1 SGHNT and CDR2 YENEEA come from the germline V gene. V gave up 1 base and J gave up 3 bases, with 13 bases separating them. This CDR3 contains 16 residues. CDR3 residues: CASSLGASLNYNEQFF. CDR3 nucleotides: TGTGCCAGCAGCTTAGGGGCTAGCCTGAACTACAATGAGCAGTTCTTC.

This clone has just a few counts. V gene TRBV19 combines with J gene TRBJ1-4; possibly TRBD1 for D (5 bases). Deletions cut 5 bases from V and 5 bases from J, with 12 bases between. The CDR3 contains 14 residues. Germline CDR1 reads LNHDA; CDR2 reads SQIVND (reference sequence). In nucleotides, the CDR3 is TGTGCCAGTAGTGGGGGACTCATGAATGAAAAACTGTTTTTT. It encodes CASSGGLMNEKLFF.

J is TRBJ1-3 and V is TRBV5-1; maybe TRBD1 (5 bases). The germline gives CDR1 SGHRS, CDR2 YFSETQ. The length of the CDR3 is 15 residues. V dropped 2 bases and J dropped 3 bases, with 12 bases sitting between them. CDR3 sequence reads: CASSFDGAGGNTIYF. The CDR3 DNA sequence: TGCGCCAGCAGCTTTGACGGGGCAGGTGGAAACACCATATATTTT.

The genes are TRBV4-2 and TRBJ1-2; D possibly corresponds to TRBD1 (5 bases). The germline V gene has CDR1 LGHNA and CDR2 YNFKEQ. CDR3 length equals 14 residues. V was shortened by 1 base and J by 8 bases, with 14 bases between the two germline ends. The CDR3 region is CASSQVWRGDGYTF. DNA of the CDR3: TGTGCCAGCAGCCAAGTTTGGAGGGGTGACGGCTACACCTTC.

The V gene is TRBV24-1, the J gene TRBJ2-1; D gene unclear. This CDR3 comprises 15 residues. V lost 5 bases and J 1 base, leaving 11 bases between the germline ends. From germline, CDR1 is KGHDR and CDR2 SFDVKD. As DNA, the CDR3 is TGTGCCACCAGTGGGTGGGAAGGGTCCTACAATGAGCAGTTCTTC. This sequence encodes CATSGWEGSYNEQFF.

The chain links TRBV4-3 to TRBJ2-3; D is possibly TRBD2 (6 bases). This CDR3 has 17 residues. Trimming pared 0 bases from V and 4 bases from J, leaving 17 bases between. CDR1 and CDR2 from the germline V gene are LGHNA and YSLEER. CDR3 nucleotides: TGCGCCAGCAGCCAAGATGTCGCTTCCCGGAGGGCAGATACGCAGTATTTT. Translation: CASSQDVASRRADTQYF.

This chain links TRBV25-1 with TRBJ1-3, with D unclear. The CDR3 totals 16 residues. Deletions cut 8 bases from V and 2 bases from J, with 19 bases between. Germline-derived CDR1 and CDR2 are MGHDK and SYGVNS. This CDR3 is CASEGGFGRTGNTIYF. CDR3 DNA: TGTGCCAGCGAAGGCGGCTTCGGTAGGACTGGAAACACCATATATTTT.

The chain recombines TRBV10-3 with TRBJ1-2; 10 positions match TRBD1. This CDR3 region has 12 residues. The V and J ends lost 8 bases and 8 bases, in that order; junction bases with no gene match: 5. The germline CDR1 and CDR2 sequences are ENHRY and SYGVKD. CDR3: CAIPGTGEGYTF. In nucleotides, the CDR3 is TGTGCCATCCCCGGGACAGGGGAAGGCTACACCTTC.

The chain employs TRBV4-2 and TRBJ2-3, with 7 positions matching TRBD2. V was pared by 1 base and J by 2 bases, with 6 bases of the junction left unmatched. The V gene's germline CDR1 is LGHNA and CDR2 YNFKEQ. The CDR3 is 16 amino acids. The CDR3: CASSQAQAGNTDTQYF. CDR3 sequence (DNA): TGTGCCAGCAGCCAAGCCCAAGCGGGGAACACAGATACGCAGTATTTT.